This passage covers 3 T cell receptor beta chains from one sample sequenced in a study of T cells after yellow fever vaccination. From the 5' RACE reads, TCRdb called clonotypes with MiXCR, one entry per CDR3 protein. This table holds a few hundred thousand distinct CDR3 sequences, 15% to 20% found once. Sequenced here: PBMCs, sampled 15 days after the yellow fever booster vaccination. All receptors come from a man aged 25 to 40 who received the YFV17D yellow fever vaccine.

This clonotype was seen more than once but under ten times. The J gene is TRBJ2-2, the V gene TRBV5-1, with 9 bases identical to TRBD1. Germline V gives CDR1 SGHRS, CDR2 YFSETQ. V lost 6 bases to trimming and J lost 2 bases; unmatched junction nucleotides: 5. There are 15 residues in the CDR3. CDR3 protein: CASTMDRGNTGELFF. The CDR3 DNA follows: TGCGCCAGCACCATGGACAGGGGCAACACCGGGGAGCTGTTTTTT.

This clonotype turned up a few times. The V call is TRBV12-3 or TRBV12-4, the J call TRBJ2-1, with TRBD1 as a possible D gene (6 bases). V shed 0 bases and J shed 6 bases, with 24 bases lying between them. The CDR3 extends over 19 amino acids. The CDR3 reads CASSLAHFPLTGSPNEQFF. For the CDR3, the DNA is TGTGCCAGCAGTTTAGCGCATTTCCCCCTCACAGGGTCCCCCAATGAGCAGTTCTTC.

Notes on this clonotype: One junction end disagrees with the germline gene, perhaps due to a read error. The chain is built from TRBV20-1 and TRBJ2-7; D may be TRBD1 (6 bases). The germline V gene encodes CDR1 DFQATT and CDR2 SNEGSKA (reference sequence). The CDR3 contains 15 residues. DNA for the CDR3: TGCAGTGCTGGAGACCCGGACAGTGTGTCATACGAGCAGTACTTC. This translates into CSAGDPDSVSYEQYF.